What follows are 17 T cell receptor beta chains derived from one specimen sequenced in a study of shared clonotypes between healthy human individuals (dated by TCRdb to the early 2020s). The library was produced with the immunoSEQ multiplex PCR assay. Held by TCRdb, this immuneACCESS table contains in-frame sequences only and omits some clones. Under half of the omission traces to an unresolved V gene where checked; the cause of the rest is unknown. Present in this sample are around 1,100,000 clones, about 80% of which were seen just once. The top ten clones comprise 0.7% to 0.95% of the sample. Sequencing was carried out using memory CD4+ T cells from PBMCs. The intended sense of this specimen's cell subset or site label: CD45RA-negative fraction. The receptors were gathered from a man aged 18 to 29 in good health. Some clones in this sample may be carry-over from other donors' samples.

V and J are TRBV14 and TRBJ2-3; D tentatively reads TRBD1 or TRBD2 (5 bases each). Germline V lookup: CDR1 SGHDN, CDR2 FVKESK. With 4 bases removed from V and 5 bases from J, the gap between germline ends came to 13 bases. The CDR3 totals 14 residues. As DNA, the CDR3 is TGTGCCAGCAGCCCGGGACCCCGCGGAGATACGCAGTATTTT. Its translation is CASSPGPRGDTQYF.

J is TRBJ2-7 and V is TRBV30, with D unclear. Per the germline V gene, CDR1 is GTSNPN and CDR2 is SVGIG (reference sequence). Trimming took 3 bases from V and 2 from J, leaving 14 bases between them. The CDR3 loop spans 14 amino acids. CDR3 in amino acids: CAWRKGPPPYEQYF. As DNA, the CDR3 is TGTGCCTGGAGGAAAGGACCTCCACCCTACGAGCAGTACTTC.

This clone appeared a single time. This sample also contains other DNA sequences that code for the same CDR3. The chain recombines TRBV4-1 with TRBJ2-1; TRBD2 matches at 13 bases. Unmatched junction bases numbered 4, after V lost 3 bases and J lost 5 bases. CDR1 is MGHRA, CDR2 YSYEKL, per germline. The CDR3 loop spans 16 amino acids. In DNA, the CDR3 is TGCGCCAGCAGCCACCCGACTAGCGGGAGGAACAATGAGCAGTTCTTC. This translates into CASSHPTSGRNNEQFF.

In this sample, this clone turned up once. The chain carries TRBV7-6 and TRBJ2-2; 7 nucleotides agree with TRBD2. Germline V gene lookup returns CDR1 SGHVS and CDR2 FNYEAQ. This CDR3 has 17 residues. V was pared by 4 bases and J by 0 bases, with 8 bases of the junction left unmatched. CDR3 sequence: CASSSLLAFANTGELFF. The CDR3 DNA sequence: TGTGCCAGCAGCTCCTTACTAGCGTTCGCGAACACCGGGGAGCTGTTTTTT.

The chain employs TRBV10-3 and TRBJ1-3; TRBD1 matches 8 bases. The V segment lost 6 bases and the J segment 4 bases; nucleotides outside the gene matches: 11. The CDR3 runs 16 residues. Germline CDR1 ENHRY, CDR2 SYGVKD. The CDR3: CAIRPGQGIKGNTIYF. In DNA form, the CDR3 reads TGTGCCATCAGACCTGGACAGGGTATTAAAGGAAACACCATATATTTT.

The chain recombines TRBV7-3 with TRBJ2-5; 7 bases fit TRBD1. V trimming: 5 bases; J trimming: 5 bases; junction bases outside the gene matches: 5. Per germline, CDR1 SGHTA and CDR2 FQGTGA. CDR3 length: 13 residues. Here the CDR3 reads CASSPTGMETQYF. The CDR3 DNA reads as TGTGCCAGCAGCCCGACAGGGATGGAGACCCAGTACTTC.

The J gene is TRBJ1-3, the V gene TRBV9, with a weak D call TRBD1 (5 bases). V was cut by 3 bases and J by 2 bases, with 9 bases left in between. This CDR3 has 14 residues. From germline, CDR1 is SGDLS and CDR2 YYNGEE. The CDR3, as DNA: TGTGCCAGCAGCGGGGAGGGGCCTGGAAACACCATATATTTT. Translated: CASSGEGPGNTIYF.

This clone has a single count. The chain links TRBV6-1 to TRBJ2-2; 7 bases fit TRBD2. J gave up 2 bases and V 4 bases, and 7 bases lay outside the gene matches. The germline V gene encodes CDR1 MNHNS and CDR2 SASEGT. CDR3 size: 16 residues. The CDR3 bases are TGTGCCAGCAGTGGCAGCGGGACCGATAACACCGGGGAGCTGTTTTTT. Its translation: CASSGSGTDNTGELFF.

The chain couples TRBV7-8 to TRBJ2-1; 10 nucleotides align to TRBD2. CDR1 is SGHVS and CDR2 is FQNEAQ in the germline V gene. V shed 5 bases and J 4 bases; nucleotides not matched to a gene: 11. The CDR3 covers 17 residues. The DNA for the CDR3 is TGTGCCAGCAGCCCCGAGCCCGGGACTAGCGAGTACAATGAGCAGTTCTTC. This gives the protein CASSPEPGTSEYNEQFF.

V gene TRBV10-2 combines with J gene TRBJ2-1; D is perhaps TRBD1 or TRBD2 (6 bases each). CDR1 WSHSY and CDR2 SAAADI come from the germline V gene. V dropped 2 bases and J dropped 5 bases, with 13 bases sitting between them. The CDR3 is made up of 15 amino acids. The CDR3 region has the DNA TGCGCCAGCAGTGAGAAGGGGGGAAATAACAATGAGCAGTTCTTC. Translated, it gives CASSEKGGNNNEQFF.

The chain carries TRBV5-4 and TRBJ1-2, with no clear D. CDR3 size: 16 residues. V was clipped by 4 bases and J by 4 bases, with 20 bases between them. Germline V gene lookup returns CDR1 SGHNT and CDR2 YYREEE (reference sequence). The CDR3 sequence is CASSVTGGRTLYGYTF. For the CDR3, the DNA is TGTGCCAGCAGCGTTACCGGTGGCAGAACCCTCTATGGCTACACCTTC.

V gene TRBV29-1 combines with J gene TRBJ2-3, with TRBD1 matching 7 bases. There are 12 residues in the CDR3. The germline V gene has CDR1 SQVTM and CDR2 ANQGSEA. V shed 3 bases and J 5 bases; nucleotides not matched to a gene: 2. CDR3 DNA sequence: TGCAGCGTTGATACAGGGGAAGATACGCAGTATTTT. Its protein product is CSVDTGEDTQYF.

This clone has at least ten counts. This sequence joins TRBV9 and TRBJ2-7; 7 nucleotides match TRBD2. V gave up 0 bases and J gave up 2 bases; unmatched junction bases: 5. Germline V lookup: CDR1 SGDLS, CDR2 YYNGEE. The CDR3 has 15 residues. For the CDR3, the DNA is TGTGCCAGCAGCGTAGAGGGAGGGAGCCCCTACGAGCAGTACTTC. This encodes CASSVEGGSPYEQYF. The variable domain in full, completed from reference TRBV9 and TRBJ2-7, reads DSGVTQTPKHLITATGQRVTLRCSPRSGDLSVYWYQQSLDQGLQFLIQYYNGEERAKGNILERFSAQQFPDLHSELNLSSLELGDSALYFCASSVEGGSPYEQYFGPGTRLTVT.

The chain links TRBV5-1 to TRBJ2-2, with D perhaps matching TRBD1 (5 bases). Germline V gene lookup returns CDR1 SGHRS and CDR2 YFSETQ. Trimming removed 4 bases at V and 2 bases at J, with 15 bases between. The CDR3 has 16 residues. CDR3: CASSPEIRGNTGELFF. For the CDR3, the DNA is TGCGCCAGCAGCCCCGAGATAAGGGGAAACACCGGGGAGCTGTTTTTT.

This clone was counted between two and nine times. The CDR3 here is CATTGGTEAFF. In DNA, the CDR3 is TGTGCCACCACAGGGGGCACTGAAGCTTTCTTT. The chain has TRBV6-5 and TRBJ1-1; 8 positions match TRBD1. With 10 bases clipped from V and 4 bases from J, the junction kept 2 bases outside the gene matches. Germline V gives CDR1 MNHEY, CDR2 SVGAGI. This CDR3 is built from 11 residues.

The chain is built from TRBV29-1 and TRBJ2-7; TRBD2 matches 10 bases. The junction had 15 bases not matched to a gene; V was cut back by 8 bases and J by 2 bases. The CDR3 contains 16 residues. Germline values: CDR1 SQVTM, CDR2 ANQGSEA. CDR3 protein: CSISGLAGDGTYEQYF. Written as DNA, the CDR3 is TGCAGCATCTCCGGGCTAGCGGGAGATGGGACCTACGAGCAGTACTTC.

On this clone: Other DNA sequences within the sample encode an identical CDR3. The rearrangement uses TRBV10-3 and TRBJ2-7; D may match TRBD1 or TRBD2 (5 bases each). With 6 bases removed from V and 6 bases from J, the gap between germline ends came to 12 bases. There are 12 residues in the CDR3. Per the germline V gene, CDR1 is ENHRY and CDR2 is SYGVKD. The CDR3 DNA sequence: TGTGCCATCAGCGAACCTGGGGGCGAGCAGTACTTC. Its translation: CAISEPGGEQYF.